A selection of T cell receptor beta chains follows, all from one sample in a study of blood T cell repertoires in COVID-19. Produced via immunoSEQ multiplex PCR; TCRdb's table is partial and in-frame only. The repertoire consists of roughly 250,000 clones, with roughly 82% occurring once and the leading ten covering more than 4.5%. The sample taken for sequencing was peripheral blood. These receptors all stem from a woman aged 80 or older with active or convalescent COVID-19. CDR3s include the opening cysteine and the closing phenylalanine or tryptophan. The D gene is left open where the match is weak. For some rows the clone size is stated as once, few or many, or as a class when expanded; others skip it.

>NA|TRBD1|TRBV3-1/TRBV3-2|TRBJ1-2
CASSQHGQGIGYGYTF
TGTGCCAGCAGCCAACACGGACAGGGGATTGGCTATGGCTACACCTTC
>NA|NA|TRBV5-1|TRBJ1-5
CASSLGGGQPQHF
TGCGCCAGCAGCTTGGGGGGCGGTCAGCCCCAGCATTTT
>NA|TRBD2|TRBV18|TRBJ2-1
CASSPRASGITYNEQFF
TGTGCCAGCTCACCACGGGCTAGCGGGATTACCTACAATGAGCAGTTCTTC
>NA|NA|TRBV27|TRBJ2-3
CASSSRLVTSTDTQYF
TGTGCCAGCAGTTCTCGACTTGTAACTAGCACAGATACGCAGTATTTT
>NA|NA|TRBV5-6|TRBJ1-2
CASSLLPGQGGGYTF
TGTGCCAGCAGCCTTTTACCAGGGCAAGGGGGTGGCTACACCTTC
>NA|NA|TRBV4-2|TRBJ2-2
CASSQDSGVGGELFF
TGTGCCAGCAGCCAAGATAGCGGCGTGGGGGGGGAGCTGTTTTTT
>NA|NA|TRBV5-1|TRBJ2-3
CASSLGLLTLSRDTQYF
TGCGCCAGCAGCTTGGGCCTCTTGACACTCTCCAGGGATACGCAGTATTTT
>few|NA|TRBV11-2|TRBJ1-5
CASSPGTRENQPQHF
TGTGCCAGCAGCCCGGGGACTAGAGAGAATCAGCCCCAGCATTTT
>NA|TRBD1|TRBV7-2|TRBJ1-2
CASSLPGQGYGYTF
TGTGCCAGCAGCCTCCCGGGACAGGGCTATGGCTACACCTTC
>NA|TRBD1|TRBV18|TRBJ1-5
CASSLGTGDQPQHF
TGTGCCAGCTCACTAGGGACAGGGGATCAGCCCCAGCATTTT
>few|TRBD2|TRBV4-1|TRBJ2-7
CASSQLLAGDYEQYF
TGCGCCAGCAGCCAGTTATTAGCGGGGGACTACGAGCAGTACTTC
>NA|TRBD2|TRBV4-1|TRBJ2-4
CASSQDSSGGVNIQYF
TGCGCCAGCAGCCAAGACTCTAGCGGGGGGGTCAACATTCAGTACTTC
>once|NA|TRBV5-1|TRBJ2-7
CASSHRANAYEQYF
TGCGCCAGCAGCCACAGGGCCAATGCCTACGAGCAGTACTTC
>few|NA|TRBV28|TRBJ1-4
CASSSGRYEKLFF
TGTGCCAGCAGTTCAGGGCGCTATGAAAAACTGTTTTTT
>NA|NA|TRBV9|TRBJ1-4
CASSSGQSNEKLFF
TGTGCCAGCAGCTCCGGACAGTCTAATGAAAAACTGTTTTTT
>NA|TRBD2|TRBV7-7|TRBJ2-5
CASSLVAGAQETQYF
TGTGCTAGCAGCTTAGTAGCGGGAGCCCAAGAGACCCAGTACTTC
>NA|NA|TRBV24-1|TRBJ2-1
CATSEPQGSSYNEQFF
TGTGCCACCAGTGAACCCCAGGGAAGCTCCTACAATGAGCAGTTCTTC
>NA|NA|TRBV5-5|TRBJ1-4
CASSGGLTPGTNEKLFF
TGTGCCAGCAGCGGTGGCCTTACACCGGGAACTAATGAAAAACTGTTTTTT
>NA|TRBD2|TRBV5-4|TRBJ2-2
CASSLGGLAGDTGELFF
TGTGCCAGCAGCTTGGGCGGACTAGCGGGAGACACCGGGGAGCTGTTTTTT
>NA|NA|TRBV20-1|TRBJ1-1
CSAFDRRAFF
TGCAGTGCTTTTGACAGGCGTGCTTTCTTT
>NA|NA|TRBV12-3/TRBV12-4|TRBJ1-3
CASSRTAGNTIYF
TGTGCCAGCAGTCGGACAGCTGGAAACACCATATATTTT
>NA|NA|TRBV5-1|TRBJ2-7
CASSLLAGPDSYEQYF
TGCGCCAGCAGCTTGCTCGCAGGGCCGGATTCCTACGAGCAGTACTTC
>NA|TRBD1|TRBV29-1|TRBJ1-1
CSVAGEQGARLAAFF
TGCAGCGTCGCCGGGGAACAGGGGGCGCGTTTGGCTGCTTTCTTT
>NA|NA|TRBV28|TRBJ2-7
CASSGWSYEQYF
TGTGCCAGCAGCGGGTGGTCCTACGAGCAGTACTTC
>NA|NA|TRBV10-3|TRBJ1-5
CAISRDITNQPQHF
TGTGCCATCAGCCGGGACATTACCAATCAGCCCCAGCATTTT
>once|NA|TRBV28|TRBJ1-6
CASSSGRTLYNSPLHF
TGTGCCAGCAGCAGCGGACGGACCTTATATAATTCACCCCTCCACTTT
>NA|TRBD2|TRBV29-1|TRBJ2-5
CSVDGLAGSQETQYF
TGCAGCGTTGACGGCCTAGCGGGGAGCCAAGAGACCCAGTACTTC
>NA|TRBD1|TRBV3-1/TRBV3-2|TRBJ2-7
CASSRQGTYEQYF
TGTGCCAGCAGCCGACAGGGGACGTACGAGCAGTACTTC
>few|NA|TRBV7-9|TRBJ1-4
CASSPGRGRTNEKLFF
TGTGCCAGCAGCCCGGGGCGGGGCAGAACTAATGAAAAACTGTTTTTT
>NA|NA|TRBV19|TRBJ2-1
CATQGQRYNEQFF
TGTGCCACCCAAGGACAGAGGTACAATGAGCAGTTCTTC
>NA|NA|TRBV11-2|TRBJ1-1
CASSQGLWSTEAFF
TGTGCCAGCAGCCAGGGCCTTTGGAGCACTGAAGCTTTCTTT
>few|NA|TRBV30|TRBJ1-2
CAWSTGVRYGYTF
TGTGCCTGGAGTACGGGGGTTCGTTATGGCTACACCTTC
>NA|NA|TRBV20-1|TRBJ1-1
CSASDPPVTFF
TGCAGTGCTAGTGACCCCCCGGTAACTTTCTTT
>NA|NA|TRBV25-1|TRBJ2-3
CASSEGPRGAQYF
TGTGCCAGCAGTGAAGGTCCCAGGGGGGCGCAGTATTTT
>NA|TRBD1|TRBV19|TRBJ1-3
CASSGDSSGNTIYF
TGTGCCAGTAGTGGGGACAGCTCTGGAAACACCATATATTTT
>NA|TRBD1|TRBV19|TRBJ2-1
CASTNAGTGAYNEQFF
TGTGCCAGTACCAATGCCGGGACAGGTGCCTACAATGAGCAGTTCTTC
>NA|TRBD1|TRBV24-1|TRBJ2-2
CATSEPLGGTGGRELFF
TGTGCCACCAGTGAACCCCTGGGGGGGACAGGGGGTAGGGAGCTGTTTTTT
>NA|NA|TRBV15|TRBJ2-3
CATSPFVSTDTQYF
TGTGCCACCAGCCCTTTCGTATCCACAGATACGCAGTATTTT
>NA|NA|TRBV5-1|TRBJ1-6
CASSEQDTVNSPLHF
TGCGCCAGCAGCGAACAGGACACGGTTAATTCACCCCTCCACTTT
>NA|NA|TRBV4-2|TRBJ2-1
CASSQKYTGTVNEQFF
TGTGCCAGCAGCCAAAAATACACCGGGACTGTCAATGAGCAGTTCTTC
>NA|NA|TRBV5-1|TRBJ1-1
CASSPNSGREMNTEAFF
TGCGCCAGCAGCCCAAACTCAGGGCGGGAGATGAACACTGAAGCTTTCTTT
>NA|NA|TRBV3-1/TRBV3-2|TRBJ1-5
CASSQGAGSDQPQHF
TGTGCCAGCAGCCAAGGGGCAGGCTCGGATCAGCCCCAGCATTTT
>few|NA|TRBV5-1|TRBJ1-1
CASSLVRAQSLNTEAFF
TGCGCCAGCAGCTTGGTCAGGGCGCAATCCTTGAACACTGAAGCTTTCTTT
>NA|TRBD1|TRBV5-1|TRBJ2-1
CASSEMGGQAYNEQFF
TGCGCCAGCAGCGAAATGGGGGGACAGGCTTACAATGAGCAGTTCTTC
>NA|NA|TRBV2|TRBJ2-7
CASRESVGYEQYF
TGTGCCAGCAGGGAGTCTGTCGGCTACGAGCAGTACTTC
>NA|TRBD2|TRBV10-3|TRBJ2-2
CAITSGVPLGRPGELFF
TGTGCCATCACTAGCGGGGTCCCCCTCGGGCGACCCGGGGAGCTGTTTTTT
>NA|NA|TRBV6-5|TRBJ1-2
CASTQAWGYGYTF
TGTGCCAGCACACAGGCCTGGGGCTATGGCTACACCTTC
>NA|TRBD1|TRBV3-1/TRBV3-2|TRBJ2-5
CASSFGTGQETQYF
TGTGCCAGCAGCTTCGGGACAGGGCAAGAGACCCAGTACTTC
>few|NA|TRBV7-5|TRBJ1-1
CVRSLPCPRTLYNTEAFF
TGTGTCAGAAGCTTACCCTGCCCTCGGACACTTTACAACACTGAAGCTTTCTTT
>NA|NA|TRBV25-1|TRBJ2-2
CASSEPMTNTGELFF
TGTGCCAGCAGTGAGCCTATGACGAACACCGGGGAGCTGTTTTTT
>NA|NA|TRBV28|TRBJ2-7
CASSLGAVSHHEQYF
TGTGCCAGCAGTTTAGGAGCGGTTTCCCACCACGAGCAGTACTTC